This T cell receptor (beta chain) was obtained from a study of shared clonotypes between healthy human individuals. The study, taken as a whole, reports: Blood was the sole source, and tissue repertoires probably differ.

In regard to this clone: Its antigen is not known.

HIV-negative, healthy adults without recent acute infections or vaccinations were the donors. V was cut by 0 bases and J by 5 bases, with 10 bases left in between. This CDR3 region has 14 residues. CDR1 is SGDLS, CDR2 YYNGEE, per germline. The unsorted PBMC replicate PCRs were performed with roughly 300 ng DNA, 25,000 to 30,000 T cell genomes. Using immunoSEQ multiplex PCR, the repertoire was profiled, and TCRdb retains in-frame clones only, with some absent. This table holds some 490,000 clones, around four fifths found once. Material: PBMCs. V and J are TRBV9 and TRBJ2-3; D ambiguous. This receptor was identified in a woman aged 40 to 50 in good health. Some clones in this sample may be carry-over from other donors' samples. Here the CDR3 reads CASSVDPILDTQYF. The CDR3, as DNA: TGTGCCAGCAGCGTAGACCCTATCCTAGATACGCAGTATTTT.